The 4 T cell receptor beta chains reported below all come from one sample, sequenced in a study of blood T cell repertoires in COVID-19. Data came from immunoSEQ multiplex PCR; TCRdb stores just in-frame clones and leaves some out. The table lists approximately 300,000 clones, about 85% of them singletons. Sequencing was performed on peripheral blood. The receptors originated from a human donor with COVID-19, enrolled during active disease. The donor label of this sample is uncertain.

This clone was seen a handful of times. This chain joins TRBV18 and TRBJ2-1, with 8 bases fitting TRBD2. The V segment lost 3 bases and the J segment 3 bases; nucleotides outside the gene matches: 4. The CDR3 has 15 amino acids. Germline V gene data show CDR1 as KGHSH and CDR2 as LQKENI. CDR3 amino acids: CASSPDGRVYNEQFF. Here the CDR3 DNA reads TGTGCCAGCTCACCCGACGGGAGGGTCTACAATGAGCAGTTCTTC.

The genes are TRBV27 and TRBJ1-2, with unresolved D. The CDR3 totals 10 residues. The V gene lost 7 bases and the J gene lost 7 bases, with 7 bases spanning the gap. Per germline, CDR1 MNHEY and CDR2 SMNVEV (reference sequence). CDR3 residues: CASTPLGYTF. CDR3 DNA: TGTGCCAGCACCCCACTTGGCTACACCTTC.

This clone was seen only once. The chain joins TRBV18 to TRBJ2-2, with 9 positions matching TRBD2. CDR3 size: 17 residues. Losses at the gene ends were 1 base for V and 2 bases for J; bases not matched to a gene: 5. Per the germline V gene, CDR1 is KGHSH and CDR2 is LQKENI. The CDR3 loop reads CASSPRLTSGNTGELFF. CDR3 nucleotide sequence: TGTGCCAGCTCACCACGGTTGACTAGCGGTAACACCGGGGAGCTGTTTTTT.

J is TRBJ2-2 and V is TRBV11-1, with 8 nucleotides matching TRBD1. From germline, CDR1 is SGHAT and CDR2 FQDESV (reference sequence). V lost 1 base, J lost 3 bases, and 4 bases stayed unmatched. The CDR3 runs to 16 residues. CDR3 in amino acids: CASSLGAGGDTGELFF. CDR3 nucleotides: TGTGCCAGCAGCTTAGGTGCAGGGGGCGACACCGGGGAGCTGTTTTTT.